This entry is about one T cell receptor (beta chain). The data derive from a study of blood T cell repertoires in COVID-19. For the study at large: The origin of the acute and convalescent COVID-19 samples was the United States, Italy and Spain. From T cells, B-cell-depleted T cells, or PBMCs came the material, which was cDNA or gDNA.

Methods used by the authors: Estimates of nucleated cell counts were drawn from the amplification of reference gene primers. Assay: immunoSEQ multiplex PCR; the TCRdb copy retains only in-frame clones and omits some. V and J calls and clone size are as listed in that table; D and trimming were resolved from the DNA. The sample shows around 400,000 clones, about 90% of them seen only once. CDR1 and CDR2 from the germline V gene are LGHDT and YNNKEL (reference sequence). V was cut by 1 base and J by 2 bases, with 9 bases left in between. This CDR3 contains 15 residues. Participants were placed into cohorts based on the clinical history they reported.

The sequence derives from a woman in her twenties or thirties who had recovered from COVID-19. This rearrangement joins TRBV3-1 (or the pseudogene TRBV3-2) to TRBJ1-5, with D unclear. The sequenced sample was PBMCs or T cells enriched from blood (not recorded which). Written as DNA, the CDR3 is TGTGCCAGCAGCCAAGTGCCCACAGGCAATCAGCCCCAGCATTTT. It translates to CASSQVPTGNQPQHF.